Each of the 28 T cell receptor beta chains below was sequenced from the same sample in a study of regulatory T cells in long-lasting Graves disease. Time point specified: newly diagnosed GD, antithyroid drugs for less than 3 months. Preparation of the TCR library used RNA extracted from PBMCs. CDR3 regions were amplified by Arm-PCR using iRepertoire HTBI primers to build TCR beta libraries. TCRdb independently ran MiXCR on the multiplex PCR reads; one entry per CDR3 protein. Found here are about half a million distinct CDR3 sequences, around 11% of them singletons; the top ten hold 7.5% to 9%. The sample was also reused in another study, on T cells in Graves' hyperthyroidism and ophthalmopathy.

Source: peripheral blood mononuclear cells (PBMCs), taken at new diagnosis, from a patient treated with antithyroid drugs. The receptors derive from a woman aged 25 to 39 with Graves disease.

This clonotype was detected many times. The chain is built from TRBV18 and TRBJ2-4; TRBD2 matches at 10 bases. The CDR3 consists of 16 residues. Per the germline V gene, CDR1 is KGHSH and CDR2 is LQKENI. V shed 2 bases and J 2 bases; nucleotides not matched to a gene: 3. The CDR3 is CASSPTSGTTKNIQYF. The DNA for the CDR3 is TGTGCCAGCTCACCAACTAGCGGGACGACCAAAAACATTCAGTACTTC.

The table lists this clonotype with many counts. V usage is TRBV28 and J usage is TRBJ1-2; D unresolved. The CDR3 spans 13 residues. Germline V CDR1 and CDR2: MDHEN, SYDVKM. V lost 5 bases, J lost 3 bases, and 10 bases lay in between. CDR3 residues: CASSGGLYYGYTF. CDR3 sequence (DNA): TGTGCCAGCAGTGGAGGCTTGTACTATGGCTACACCTTC.

This clonotype appeared many times. The V and J genes are TRBV7-8 and TRBJ2-5, with unresolved D. The CDR3 consists of 12 residues. Looked up from germline, CDR1 is SGHVS and CDR2 is FQNEAQ. V lost 4 bases, J lost 4 bases, and 7 bases lay in between. The DNA for the CDR3 is TGTGCCAGCAGCTCGTCTATAGAGACCCAGTACTTC. Its translation: CASSSSIETQYF.

This clonotype occurred many times. V is TRBV27 and J is TRBJ1-1, with D hard to call. This CDR3 is built from 14 residues. The V gene lost 5 bases and the J gene lost 3 bases, with 13 bases spanning the gap. Germline V gene lookup returns CDR1 MNHEY and CDR2 SMNVEV (reference sequence). The CDR3 spells CASSPDGPYTEAFF. The CDR3 region has the DNA TGTGCCAGCAGTCCCGACGGGCCTTACACTGAAGCTTTCTTT.

This clonotype came up many times. The chain recombines TRBV6-5 with TRBJ2-2, with 7 positions matching TRBD1. This CDR3 has 15 residues. With 2 bases clipped from V and 0 bases from J, the junction kept 0 bases outside the gene matches. Germline CDR1 reads MNHEY; CDR2 reads SVGAGI. The CDR3 reads CASSYGTANTGELFF. The CDR3 DNA follows: TGTGCCAGCAGTTACGGGACAGCGAACACCGGGGAGCTGTTTTTT.

This chain links TRBV6-2 or TRBV6-3 with TRBJ2-5; 8 bases line up with TRBD1. The germline V gene encodes CDR1 MNHEY and CDR2 SVGEGT. The CDR3 has 11 residues. V shed 10 bases and J 4 bases; nucleotides not matched to a gene: 2. CDR3 sequence reads: CATGQGETQYF. The CDR3 nucleotides are TGTGCCACAGGACAGGGAGAGACCCAGTACTTC.

V usage is TRBV30 and J usage is TRBJ2-6, with D possibly matching TRBD1 (5 bases). The CDR3 totals 16 residues. V dropped 2 bases and J dropped 0 bases, with 11 bases sitting between them. Germline V gene data show CDR1 as GTSNPN and CDR2 as SVGIG (reference sequence). Written as DNA, the CDR3 is TGTGCCTGGAGTTGGGGCAGCACCTCTGGGGCCAACGTCCTGACTTTC. Protein: CAWSWGSTSGANVLTF.

Many counts were recorded for this clonotype. This chain joins TRBV3-1 and TRBJ2-3; TRBD2 aligns across 9 bases. The V segment lost 1 base and the J segment 4 bases; nucleotides outside the gene matches: 3. Germline CDR1 reads LGHDT; CDR2 reads YNNKEL (reference sequence). The CDR3 is made up of 15 amino acids. The CDR3 region is CASSQGTSDADTQYF. CDR3 nucleotides: TGTGCCAGCAGCCAAGGGACTAGCGACGCAGATACGCAGTATTTT.

This clonotype was observed a handful of times. This sequence joins TRBV7-9 and TRBJ2-5; 7 bases map to TRBD1. Germline V gives CDR1 SEHNR, CDR2 FQNEAQ (reference sequence). V lost 3 bases, J lost 9 bases, and 13 bases stayed unmatched. The CDR3 spans 15 residues. The DNA of the CDR3 is TGTGCCAGCAGCTTTTACAGGGGACGTGAGGAGGCCCAGTACTTC. As protein: CASSFYRGREEAQYF.

The chain joins TRBV5-6 to TRBJ1-2; unclear D gene. Between the trimmed V and J ends, which lost 4 bases and 5 bases, there was a span of 12 bases. CDR3 size: 13 residues. The V gene's germline CDR1 is SGHDT and CDR2 YYEEEE. In DNA, the CDR3 is TGTGCCAGCAGCCCCGTCAGGTTATATGGCTACACCTTC. Its protein product is CASSPVRLYGYTF.

In its sample, this clonotype was seen a few times. V and J are TRBV3-1 and TRBJ1-2; maybe TRBD1 (6 bases). Germline-derived CDR1 and CDR2 are LGHDT and YNNKEL (reference sequence). The CDR3 sequence is 15 residues long. Deletions cut 3 bases from V and 3 bases from J, with 14 bases between. Here the CDR3 DNA reads TGTGCCAGCAGCCAGGGACACGGTTTCTACTATGGCTACACCTTC. It translates to CASSQGHGFYYGYTF.

This clonotype was picked up many times. V is TRBV12-3 or TRBV12-4 and J is TRBJ2-7; 7 positions match TRBD1. Losses at the gene ends were 6 bases for V and 6 bases for J; bases not matched to a gene: 8. CDR3 length: 13 amino acids. The CDR3 reads CASSETGSGEQYF. CDR3 nucleotide sequence: TGTGCCAGCAGCGAGACAGGGTCGGGCGAGCAGTACTTC.

This clonotype came up many times. The chain employs TRBV7-9 and TRBJ1-1; TRBD1 is a possible D gene (5 bases). The CDR3 is 14 amino acids. Germline assignment: CDR1 SEHNR and CDR2 FQNEAQ (reference sequence). V gave up 2 bases and J gave up 6 bases, with 13 bases separating them. This chain's CDR3 is CASSLPGGKAEAFF. In DNA form, the CDR3 reads TGTGCCAGCAGCTTACCGGGGGGAAAAGCTGAAGCTTTCTTT.

This clonotype is a singleton in its sample. A read error may explain this, as a much larger clone is one base away. The conserved phenylalanine or tryptophan is not found at the CDR3 terminus, so this likely reflects a read error. The rearrangement joins TRBV30 to TRBJ2-1; TRBD2 aligns across 12 bases. The V segment lost 0 bases and the J segment 2 bases; nucleotides outside the gene matches: 8. This CDR3 has 18 residues. Germline CDR1 and CDR2: GTSNPN and SVGIG (reference sequence). The CDR3 is CAWSVQSSGRGAYNEQFS. CDR3 bases: TGTGCCTGGAGTGTACAATCTAGCGGGAGGGGGGCCTACAATGAGCAGTTCTCC.

This clonotype was seen a handful of times. The chain uses TRBV7-2 and TRBJ2-3; 8 bases are a match to TRBD2. The V gene end was trimmed by 0 bases and the J gene end by 0 bases; junction bases not matched to a gene: 5. The germline gives CDR1 SGHTA, CDR2 FQGNSA. The CDR3 has 17 residues. CDR3 in DNA: TGTGCCAGCAGCTTAGCGGGTAGCGGGGTTAGCACAGATACGCAGTATTTT. Protein: CASSLAGSGVSTDTQYF.

This clonotype was counted ten times or more. This chain uses TRBV30 with TRBJ1-6; D is unresolved. The germline V and J ends were trimmed by 2 bases and 4 bases, with 18 bases remaining between them. Germline V CDR1 and CDR2: GTSNPN, SVGIG (reference sequence). The CDR3 has 17 amino acids. CDR3 sequence reads: CAWSIGHRELYNSPLHF. The CDR3 DNA is TGTGCCTGGAGTATAGGGCACCGGGAATTATATAATTCACCCCTCCACTTT.

This clonotype was counted at least ten times. The chain uses TRBV5-1 and TRBJ2-1, with unresolved D. CDR1 SGHRS and CDR2 YFSETQ come from the germline V gene. V was cut by 4 bases and J by 2 bases, with 13 bases left in between. The CDR3 loop spans 15 amino acids. CDR3 DNA: TGCGCCAGCAGCCCCCGGTCTGTTACCTACAATGAGCAGTTCTTC. It specifies CASSPRSVTYNEQFF.

This clonotype has ten or more counts. The chain couples TRBV9 to TRBJ2-1, with TRBD2 as a possible D gene (5 bases). This CDR3 contains 15 residues. Between the trimmed V and J ends, which lost 2 bases and 5 bases, there was a span of 14 bases. Germline CDR1 is SGDLS and CDR2 is YYNGEE. The CDR3 sequence is CASSVSGEINNEQFF. The CDR3 nucleotides are TGTGCCAGCAGCGTCAGCGGAGAAATTAACAATGAGCAGTTCTTC.

This clonotype has ten or more counts. J is TRBJ2-1 and V is TRBV27; the match to TRBD2 covers 9 bases. Per germline, CDR1 MNHEY and CDR2 SMNVEV (reference sequence). This CDR3 contains 16 residues. V dropped 1 base and J dropped 8; count of bases not matched to a gene: 9. In DNA, the CDR3 is TGTGCCAGCAGTTTATTTCGCCCTAGCGGGATGGATGAGCAGTTCTTC. Translation: CASSLFRPSGMDEQFF.

This clonotype was seen at least ten times. The CDR3 here is CASSSLWGEGYTF. Here the CDR3 DNA reads TGTGCCAGCAGCTCACTGTGGGGGGAGGGCTACACCTTC. This rearrangement joins TRBV11-2 to TRBJ1-2; D is possibly TRBD1 (5 bases). The germline CDR1 and CDR2 sequences are SGHAT and FQNNGV. This CDR3 is 13 amino acids long. V dropped 4 bases and J dropped 8 bases, with 14 bases sitting between them. Full variable domain (outside the CDR3, taken from reference TRBV11-2 and TRBJ1-2): EAGVAQSPRYKIIEKRQSVAFWCNPISGHATLYWYQQILGQGPKLLIQFQNNGVVDDSQLPKDRFSAERLKGVDSTLKIQPAKLEDSAVYLCASSSLWGEGYTFGSGTRLTVV.

The chain employs TRBV20-1 and TRBJ2-7; unclear D gene. CDR1 is DFQATT, CDR2 SNEGSKA, per germline (reference sequence). Trimming left V 0 bases short and J 0 bases short, with 9 bases between. CDR3 size: 14 residues. In nucleotides, the CDR3 is TGCAGTGCTAGAGATGGAGTCACCTCCTACGAGCAGTACTTC. Translating it yields CSARDGVTSYEQYF.

The chain links TRBV10-3 to TRBJ1-5; TRBD1 agrees at 7 bases. The CDR3 has 14 amino acids. V trimming: 10 bases; J trimming: 0 bases; junction bases outside the gene matches: 6. Looked up from germline, CDR1 is ENHRY and CDR2 is SYGVKD. The CDR3 spells CATRQGYSNQPQHF. The CDR3 nucleotides read TGTGCCACCCGACAGGGCTATAGCAATCAGCCCCAGCATTTT.

In this sample, this clonotype turned up many times. The chain has TRBV2 and TRBJ1-2; no definite D call. This CDR3 comprises 14 residues. The V end was cut by 6 bases, the J end by 4 bases, with 15 bases between. Germline V gene lookup returns CDR1 SNHLY and CDR2 FYNNEI. CDR3 sequence (DNA): TGTGCCAGCAGCGCTCAGGACGGACCCTATGGCTACACCTTC. This gives the protein CASSAQDGPYGYTF.

This clonotype was seen repeatedly, ten times or more. The rearrangement links TRBV6-2 or TRBV6-3 to TRBJ1-2; D is perhaps TRBD1 (5 bases). Germline-derived CDR1 and CDR2 are MNHEY and SVGEGT. V lost 5 bases and J 3 bases, leaving 13 bases between the germline ends. The CDR3 has 14 residues. The CDR3 DNA reads TGTGCCAGCAGTGAAAAAGGGGCCTACTATGGCTACACCTTC. Translation: CASSEKGAYYGYTF.

The V call is TRBV20-1, the J call TRBJ2-2; D unresolved. The CDR3 has 12 residues. CDR1 is DFQATT, CDR2 SNEGSKA, per germline (reference sequence). Between the trimmed V and J ends, which lost 3 bases and 3 bases, there was a span of 5 bases. CDR3 nucleotides: TGCAGTGCTAGGTCAGACACCGGGGAGCTGTTTTTT. Its translation: CSARSDTGELFF.

This clonotype was detected many times. This sequence joins TRBV11-3 and TRBJ2-2; 10 bases align to TRBD2. The CDR3 runs to 14 residues. The V gene's germline CDR1 is SGHNT and CDR2 YENEEA. With V trimmed by 8 bases and J by 4 bases, 4 bases remained unmatched. Here the CDR3 reads CASGSGRGTGELFF. In nucleotides, the CDR3 is TGTGCCAGCGGAAGCGGGAGGGGCACCGGGGAGCTGTTTTTT.

There are a few counts of this clonotype. The chain joins TRBV18 to TRBJ1-5, with D unresolved. Trimming took off 2 bases at V and 3 bases at J, with 8 bases between the two ends. This CDR3 has 14 residues. Germline lookup yields CDR1 KGHSH and CDR2 LQKENI. CDR3 coding DNA: TGTGCCAGCTCACCAGGAGGGCCCAATCAGCCCCAGCATTTT. Translated: CASSPGGPNQPQHF.

Ten or more counts support this clonotype. This chain links TRBV10-2 with TRBJ2-7, with D tentatively TRBD1 (6 bases). CDR1 and CDR2 from the germline V gene are WSHSY and SAAADI. V shed 4 bases and J shed 5 bases, with 24 bases lying between them. This CDR3 has 17 residues. CDR3 DNA: TGCGCCAGCAGTGTGCGAAGGACCCGGGACAAGCGCCACGAGCAGTACTTC. Residues: CASSVRRTRDKRHEQYF.